This T cell receptor (beta chain) emerged from a study of blood T cell repertoires in COVID-19. The assay was immunoSEQ multiplex PCR, and TCRdb's table has in-frame clones only and misses some. The sample records around 320,000 clones, roughly 91% being singletons. Germline V lookup: CDR1 MDHEN, CDR2 SYDVKM. The trim removed 6 bases at V and 13 bases at J, leaving 17 bases unmatched. The CDR3 runs to 14 residues. Individuals aged about 18 to 89 years were recruited from 20 to 25 US areas. Which cohort a participant joined came from the clinical history participants gave. Exposed participants came across a COVID-19 case within 2 weeks before study entry.

This TCR derives from a woman between 45 and 65 years old who had been exposed to COVID-19. The chain carries TRBV28 and TRBJ1-2, with 7 bases matching TRBD1. Material for sequencing was PBMCs or T cells enriched from blood (not recorded which). The CDR3 loop is CASRPRTGLFRCTF. For the CDR3, the DNA is TGTGCCAGCAGACCCCGGACAGGTTTATTCCGTTGCACCTTC.